Described below is a single TCR beta chain sequence and its context. CDR1 is SQVTM, CDR2 ANQGSEA, per germline. V was pared by 8 bases and J by 2 bases, with 6 bases of the junction left unmatched. This CDR3 has 14 amino acids. These data belong to a study of blood T cell repertoires in COVID-19. In the original workflow: Reference gene primer amplification gave nucleated cell count estimates. This table comes from immunoSEQ multiplex PCR, and its TCRdb copy is limited to in-frame clones, with some not included. That table supplies the V and J calls and clone size; D and trimming were determined from the DNA. The sample comprises some 180,000 clones, almost 90% of which are singletons, and 0.62% rests with the top ten.

The source is a man in his fifties with acute or convalescent COVID-19. This chain uses TRBV29-1 with TRBJ2-7; TRBD2 aligns across 13 bases. Sequencing was carried out using peripheral blood. The CDR3 is CSFATSGGTYEQYF. For the CDR3, the DNA is TGCAGCTTCGCGACTAGCGGGGGGACCTACGAGCAGTACTTC.